The 27 T cell receptor beta chains below were found in one sample sequenced in a study of beta chain features in type 1 diabetes. Expressed TCRB transcripts were sequenced because the entire RNA isolate underwent reverse transcription. The method was immunoSEQ multiplex PCR; TCRdb's version includes in-frame clones alone and lacks a portion of them. The profile shows 450,000 to 550,000 clones, roughly 30% of them singletons. The sequenced sample was naive CD4+ T cells from blood. The receptors were gathered from a man between 18 and 29 years old in good health.

The V and J genes are TRBV2 and TRBJ2-7; 7 bases map to TRBD1. Germline V gene sequence: CDR1 SNHLY, CDR2 FYNNEI. The CDR3 totals 14 residues. V dropped 8 bases and J dropped 4; count of bases not matched to a gene: 11. As DNA, the CDR3 is TGTGCCAGCCTGAGGGAGACAGGGTTGTACGAGCAGTACTTC. This translates into CASLRETGLYEQYF.

The chain employs TRBV18 and TRBJ2-1; D is unclear. This CDR3 has 16 amino acids. CDR1 is KGHSH and CDR2 is LQKENI in the germline V gene. Trimming cost V 3 bases and J 8 bases, with 20 bases left between them. Here the CDR3 DNA reads TGTGCCAGCTCACCCGATCAATCCGTCTCCGCGGATGAGCAGTTCTTC. Residues: CASSPDQSVSADEQFF.

The chain links TRBV30 to TRBJ2-1; D ambiguous. Germline V gives CDR1 GTSNPN, CDR2 SVGIG (reference sequence). Deletions cut 3 bases from V and 8 bases from J, with 17 bases between. The CDR3 has 14 amino acids. CDR3 sequence reads: CAWSAWVNQDEQFF. Here the CDR3 DNA reads TGTGCCTGGAGCGCCTGGGTGAACCAGGATGAGCAGTTCTTC.

This clone appeared a few times. The chain carries TRBV9 and TRBJ2-4; D is ambiguous. The CDR3 is 14 residues long. V lost 4 bases and J lost 1, with 9 bases in between. Germline V gene sequence: CDR1 SGDLS, CDR2 YYNGEE. The CDR3, as DNA: TGTGCCAGCAGCCCCATGAGCGCCAAAAACATTCAGTACTTC. The encoded protein is CASSPMSAKNIQYF.

This clone came up a few times. This sample includes further DNA sequences coding for the same CDR3. The CDR3 loop is CASSLDQETQYF. CDR3 bases: TGCGCCAGCAGCTTAGACCAAGAGACCCAGTACTTC. The rearrangement uses TRBV5-1 and TRBJ2-5; no clear D gene. The CDR3 extends over 12 amino acids. Trimming pared 2 bases from V and 0 bases from J, leaving 2 bases between. Germline assignment: CDR1 SGHRS and CDR2 YFSETQ.

The chain links TRBV9 to TRBJ2-3; 12 positions agree with TRBD1. Germline CDR1 reads SGDLS; CDR2 reads YYNGEE. The CDR3 loop spans 18 amino acids. With 1 base clipped from V and 3 bases from J, the junction kept 9 bases outside the gene matches. DNA for the CDR3: TGTGCCAGCAGCGTACGCCCCTTGGGACAGGGGGCAACAGATACGCAGTATTTT. Translating gives CASSVRPLGQGATDTQYF.

There are a few counts of this clone. At the DNA level, this CDR3 is encoded by other sequences in the same sample as well. V gene TRBV25-1 combines with J gene TRBJ2-7; D unresolved. This CDR3 is 13 amino acids long. V lost 1 base and J lost 0, with 4 bases in between. The germline gives CDR1 MGHDK, CDR2 SYGVNS. CDR3 region: CASSESVSYEQYF. CDR3 sequence (DNA): TGTGCCAGCAGTGAATCCGTCTCCTACGAGCAGTACTTC.

The chain links TRBV30 to TRBJ2-7, with D hard to call. Looked up from germline, CDR1 is GTSNPN and CDR2 is SVGIG (reference sequence). Trimming removed 0 bases from V and 3 bases from J, with 15 bases in between. The CDR3 totals 15 residues. For the CDR3, the DNA is TGTGCCTGGAGTGTAAGGCGGAGACAAATCTACGAGCAGTACTTC. Its protein product is CAWSVRRRQIYEQYF.

This clone has just a few counts. The chain couples TRBV29-1 to TRBJ2-4, with 11 bases identical to TRBD2. Germline V lookup: CDR1 SQVTM, CDR2 ANQGSEA. This CDR3 comprises 16 residues. V lost 6 bases to trimming and J lost 1 base; unmatched junction nucleotides: 8. This CDR3 is CSVHIAGGAAKNIQYF. In DNA form, the CDR3 reads TGCAGCGTCCACATAGCGGGAGGGGCGGCCAAAAACATTCAGTACTTC.

This chain links TRBV6-5 with TRBJ2-5; 9 nucleotides line up with TRBD2. The CDR3 is made up of 13 amino acids. After removal of 4 bases from V and 5 bases from J, the junction contained 2 bases not matched to a gene. Germline V gives CDR1 MNHEY, CDR2 SVGAGI. This chain's CDR3 is CASSLAGAETQYF. The CDR3 bases are TGTGCCAGCAGTTTAGCGGGAGCGGAGACCCAGTACTTC.

The V and J genes are TRBV5-6 and TRBJ1-1; unclear D gene. This CDR3 is built from 15 residues. Germline CDR1 SGHDT, CDR2 YYEEEE. Deletions cut 4 bases from V and 6 bases from J, with 19 bases between. The CDR3 protein is CASSHRSVGKAEAFF. In DNA, the CDR3 is TGTGCCAGCAGCCACCGTTCAGTGGGGAAGGCTGAAGCTTTCTTT. The entire variable domain, with the rest obtained from reference TRBV5-6 and TRBJ1-1, is as follows: DAGVTQSPTHLIKTRGQQVTLRCSPKSGHDTVSWYQQALGQGPQFIFQYYEEEERQRGNFPDRFSGHQFPNYSSELNVNALLLGDSALYLCASSHRSVGKAEAFFGQGTRLTVV.

The chain couples TRBV28 to TRBJ2-7; TRBD1 is a possible D gene (6 bases). Germline-derived CDR1 and CDR2 are MDHEN and SYDVKM. The V end was cut by 2 bases, the J end by 2 bases, with 10 bases between. This CDR3 region has 14 residues. The CDR3 loop reads CASSLAGATYEQYF. CDR3 in DNA: TGTGCCAGCAGTTTAGCAGGGGCGACCTACGAGCAGTACTTC.

A few counts support this clone. The chain employs TRBV19 and TRBJ2-7, with unresolved D. The CDR3 sequence is 14 residues long. The V end lost 1 base, the J end lost 4 bases, and 11 bases lay between the germline ends. Germline V lookup: CDR1 LNHDA, CDR2 SQIVND (reference sequence). The CDR3 reads CASSIAYGPYEQYF. The DNA of the CDR3 is TGTGCCAGTAGTATAGCATACGGACCGTACGAGCAGTACTTC.

The rearrangement uses TRBV11-2 and TRBJ2-7, with D uncertain. V lost 5 bases, J lost 5 bases, and 10 bases lay in between. CDR1 and CDR2 from the germline V gene are SGHAT and FQNNGV. There are 12 residues in the CDR3. CDR3 sequence: CASSQPRHEQYF. CDR3 nucleotides: TGTGCCAGCAGCCAACCGCGCCACGAGCAGTACTTC.

A few counts support this clone. V and J are TRBV6-6 and TRBJ2-7; D might be TRBD1 (5 bases). The V end lost 0 bases, the J end lost 0 bases, and 9 bases lay between the germline ends. CDR3 length: 15 amino acids. Germline CDR1 MNHNY, CDR2 SVGAGI (reference sequence). DNA for the CDR3: TGTGCCAGCAGTTACTCAGCAGGGATCTCCTACGAGCAGTACTTC. Its protein product is CASSYSAGISYEQYF.

This clone was observed a handful of times. The rearrangement links TRBV29-1 to TRBJ1-1; D is undetermined. The CDR3 totals 11 residues. CDR1 is SQVTM, CDR2 ANQGSEA, per germline. Deletions cut 7 bases from V and 9 bases from J, with 15 bases between. CDR3 amino acids: CSAGLGKKAFF. The CDR3 DNA reads as TGCAGCGCAGGTTTGGGCAAAAAAGCTTTCTTT.

V is TRBV10-3 and J is TRBJ2-2, with 12 positions matching TRBD2. V lost 7 bases and J lost 4; bases outside the gene matches: 1. Germline loops: CDR1 ENHRY, CDR2 SYGVKD. CDR3 length: 14 amino acids. The chain's CDR3 is CAIKGLAGTGELFF. In nucleotides, the CDR3 is TGTGCCATCAAGGGACTAGCGGGCACCGGGGAGCTGTTTTTT.

This CDR3 is CSATRREKLFF. The CDR3 DNA follows: TGCAGTGCTACCCGGAGGGAAAAACTGTTTTTT. V and J are TRBV20-1 and TRBJ1-4; D is unresolved. The germline CDR1 and CDR2 sequences are DFQATT and SNEGSKA (reference sequence). The CDR3 is 11 residues long. The V gene lost 4 bases and the J gene lost 8 bases, with 8 bases spanning the gap.

This clone was observed a handful of times. This CDR3 reads CASSATGYNEQFF. CDR3 DNA sequence: TGTGCCAGCAGTGCTACAGGATACAATGAGCAGTTCTTC. The chain joins TRBV6-1 to TRBJ2-1; possible D gene TRBD1, 5 bases. This CDR3 is built from 13 residues. Germline CDR1 is MNHNS and CDR2 is SASEGT. V was pared by 4 bases and J by 4 bases, with 8 bases between.

This clone was recorded a few times. The same CDR3 can be traced to other DNA sequences in this sample. The V and J genes are TRBV30 and TRBJ1-1, with a possible D match to TRBD1 (5 bases). This CDR3 has 13 residues. Looked up from germline, CDR1 is GTSNPN and CDR2 is SVGIG (reference sequence). The germline V and J ends were trimmed by 2 bases and 5 bases, with 12 bases remaining between them. CDR3 amino acids: CAWSTTGWTEAFF. The CDR3 nucleotides are TGTGCCTGGAGTACCACAGGCTGGACTGAAGCTTTCTTT.

The gene calls are TRBV30 and TRBJ2-1, with TRBD2 as a possible D gene (6 bases). CDR1 and CDR2 from the germline V gene are GTSNPN and SVGIG (reference sequence). Between the trimmed V and J ends, which lost 4 bases and 2 bases, there was a span of 15 bases. This CDR3 region has 15 residues. The CDR3 DNA is TGTGCCTGGAACAAGGGACTGGGGCCCTACAATGAGCAGTTCTTC. Translating gives CAWNKGLGPYNEQFF.

J is TRBJ1-2 and V is TRBV28; 9 nucleotides align to TRBD1. CDR3 length equals 15 residues. Losses at the gene ends were 4 bases for V and 8 bases for J; bases not matched to a gene: 11. The germline V gene has CDR1 MDHEN and CDR2 SYDVKM. CDR3: CASSSATTGGLGYTF. CDR3 nucleotide sequence: TGTGCCAGCAGTTCAGCCACTACAGGGGGCTTAGGCTACACCTTC.

The gene calls are TRBV4-1 and TRBJ1-5; D unclear. The CDR3 contains 16 residues. Germline V lookup: CDR1 MGHRA, CDR2 YSYEKL. The V and J ends lost 4 bases and 6 bases respectively, with 19 bases between them. The CDR3 DNA follows: TGCGCCAGCAGCCCCCACGGGGTAAGGATTGGTCAGCCCCAGCATTTT. This translates into CASSPHGVRIGQPQHF.

V is TRBV29-1 and J is TRBJ2-7, with D perhaps assigned TRBD1 or TRBD2 (5 bases each). Per the germline V gene, CDR1 is SQVTM and CDR2 is ANQGSEA. This CDR3 spans 13 amino acids. The V end was cut by 4 bases, the J end by 3 bases, with 13 bases between. CDR3 DNA sequence: TGCAGCGTTGTAGACAGCGGCATCTACGAGCAGTACTTC. Encoded protein: CSVVDSGIYEQYF.

This clone was seen more than once but under ten times. The gene calls are TRBV6-1 and TRBJ1-1; no definite D call. V lost 2 bases and J 2 bases, leaving 9 bases between the germline ends. Germline V gene sequence: CDR1 MNHNS, CDR2 SASEGT. CDR3 length: 14 amino acids. CDR3 sequence reads: CASSEIAGNTEAFF. CDR3 DNA: TGTGCCAGCAGTGAAATAGCCGGAAACACTGAAGCTTTCTTT.

The chain uses TRBV6-6 and TRBJ2-3, with 7 bases matching TRBD1. V gave up 8 bases and J gave up 2 bases; unmatched junction bases: 7. CDR3 size: 14 residues. Germline assignment: CDR1 MNHNY and CDR2 SVGAGI (reference sequence). The CDR3 nucleotides read TGTGCCAGCTGCCCGGGACAGATCACAGATACGCAGTATTTT. It is translated as CASCPGQITDTQYF.

The sample holds a few counts of this clone. Additional DNA sequences in this sample encode the identical CDR3. This sequence joins TRBV30 and TRBJ2-7; a possible D gene is TRBD2 (6 bases). Germline CDR1 and CDR2: GTSNPN and SVGIG (reference sequence). The CDR3 is made up of 14 amino acids. Trimming pared 1 base from V and 0 bases from J, leaving 10 bases between. CDR3 sequence: CAWSAGLSSYEQYF. CDR3 in DNA: TGTGCCTGGAGTGCGGGACTGAGCTCCTACGAGCAGTACTTC.